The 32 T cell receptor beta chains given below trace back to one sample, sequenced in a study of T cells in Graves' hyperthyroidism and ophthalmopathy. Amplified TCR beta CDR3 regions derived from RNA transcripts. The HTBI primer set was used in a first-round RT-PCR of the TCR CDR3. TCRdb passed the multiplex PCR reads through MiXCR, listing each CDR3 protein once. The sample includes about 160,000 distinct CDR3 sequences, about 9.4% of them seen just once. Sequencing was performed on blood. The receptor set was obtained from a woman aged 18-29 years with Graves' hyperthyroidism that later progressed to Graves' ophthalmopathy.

CDR3 in amino acids: CASSSGQARGYEQYF. The CDR3 DNA follows: TGTGCCAGCAGTAGCGGACAGGCGCGGGGGTACGAGCAGTACTTC. This chain connects TRBV6-1 to TRBJ2-7; D may correspond to TRBD1 or TRBD2 (7 bases each). Germline V gives CDR1 MNHNS, CDR2 SASEGT. V lost 5 bases to trimming and J lost 4 bases, with 18 bases between them. This CDR3 has 15 residues.

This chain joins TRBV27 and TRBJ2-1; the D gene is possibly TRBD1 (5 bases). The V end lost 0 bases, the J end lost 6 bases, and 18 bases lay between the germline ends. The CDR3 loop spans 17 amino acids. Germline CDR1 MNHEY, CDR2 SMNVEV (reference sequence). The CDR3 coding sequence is TGTGCCAGCAGTTTATCAAACCCAATCTTGACAGTCAATGAGCAGTTCTTC. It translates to CASSLSNPILTVNEQFF.

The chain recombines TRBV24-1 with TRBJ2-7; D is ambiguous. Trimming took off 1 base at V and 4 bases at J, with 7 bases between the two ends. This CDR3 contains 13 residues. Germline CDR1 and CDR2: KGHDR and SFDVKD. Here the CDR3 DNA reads TGTGCCACCAGTGATTTTAATGGGTACGAGCAGTACTTC. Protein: CATSDFNGYEQYF.

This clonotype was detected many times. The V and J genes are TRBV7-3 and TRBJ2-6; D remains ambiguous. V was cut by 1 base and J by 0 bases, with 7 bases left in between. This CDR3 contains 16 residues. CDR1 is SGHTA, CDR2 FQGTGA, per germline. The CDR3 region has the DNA TGTGCCAGCAGCTTAAGTCTCGGCTCTGGGGCCAACGTCCTGACTTTC. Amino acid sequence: CASSLSLGSGANVLTF.

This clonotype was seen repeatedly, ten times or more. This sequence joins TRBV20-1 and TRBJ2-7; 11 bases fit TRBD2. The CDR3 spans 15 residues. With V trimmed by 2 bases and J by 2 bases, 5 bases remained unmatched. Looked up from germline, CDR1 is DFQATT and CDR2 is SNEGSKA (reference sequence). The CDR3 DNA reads TGCAGTGCTAGATATCTAGCGGGGGGAGCCTACGAGCAGTACTTC. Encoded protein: CSARYLAGGAYEQYF.

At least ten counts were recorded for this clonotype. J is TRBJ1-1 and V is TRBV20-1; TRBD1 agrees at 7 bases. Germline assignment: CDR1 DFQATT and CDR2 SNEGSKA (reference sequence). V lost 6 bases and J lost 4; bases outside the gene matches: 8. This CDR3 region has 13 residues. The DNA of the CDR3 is TGCAGTGCACCGACAGGGTTAGGCACTGAAGCTTTCTTT. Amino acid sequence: CSAPTGLGTEAFF.

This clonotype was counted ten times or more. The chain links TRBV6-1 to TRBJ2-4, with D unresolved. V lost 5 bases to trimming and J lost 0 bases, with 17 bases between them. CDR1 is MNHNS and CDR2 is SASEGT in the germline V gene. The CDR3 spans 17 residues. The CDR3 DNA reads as TGTGCCAGCAGTTCCTCAGTGGGCAGGCTAGCCAAAAACATTCAGTACTTC. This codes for CASSSSVGRLAKNIQYF.

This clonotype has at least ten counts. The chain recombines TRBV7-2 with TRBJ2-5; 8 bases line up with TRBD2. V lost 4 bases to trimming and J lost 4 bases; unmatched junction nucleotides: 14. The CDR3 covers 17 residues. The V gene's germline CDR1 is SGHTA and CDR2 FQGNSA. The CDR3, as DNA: TGTGCCAGCAGCTCCTTGAATCGCCGGGGGGGCGGAGAGACCCAGTACTTC. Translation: CASSSLNRRGGGETQYF. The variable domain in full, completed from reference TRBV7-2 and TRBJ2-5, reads GAGVSQSPSNKVTEKGKDVELRCDPISGHTALYWYRQSLGQGLEFLIYFQGNSAPDKSGLPSDRFSAERTGGSVSTLTIQRTQQEDSAVYLCASSSLNRRGGGETQYFGPGTRLLVL.

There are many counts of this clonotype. CDR3 loop: CASSEKWSSYNEQFF. The CDR3 nucleotides are TGTGCCAGCAGTGAAAAATGGAGCTCCTACAATGAGCAGTTCTTC. V and J are TRBV6-1 and TRBJ2-1; D is uncertain. Between the trimmed V and J ends, which lost 2 bases and 0 bases, there was a span of 8 bases. In germline, CDR1 is MNHNS, CDR2 SASEGT. There are 15 residues in the CDR3.

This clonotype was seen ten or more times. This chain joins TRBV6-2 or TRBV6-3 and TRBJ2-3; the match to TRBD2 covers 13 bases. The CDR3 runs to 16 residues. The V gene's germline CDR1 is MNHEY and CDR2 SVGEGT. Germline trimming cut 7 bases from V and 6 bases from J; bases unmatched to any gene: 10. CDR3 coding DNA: TGTGCCAGCACTGATCCGGGACTAGCGGGAACTGATACGCAGTATTTT. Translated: CASTDPGLAGTDTQYF.

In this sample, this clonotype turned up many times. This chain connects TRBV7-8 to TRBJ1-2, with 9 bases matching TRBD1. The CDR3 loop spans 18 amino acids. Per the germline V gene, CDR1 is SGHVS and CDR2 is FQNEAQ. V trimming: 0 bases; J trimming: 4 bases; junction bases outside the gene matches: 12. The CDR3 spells CASSLAGFWDRVTYGYTF. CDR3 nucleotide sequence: TGTGCCAGCAGCTTAGCGGGGTTTTGGGACAGGGTTACCTATGGCTACACCTTC.

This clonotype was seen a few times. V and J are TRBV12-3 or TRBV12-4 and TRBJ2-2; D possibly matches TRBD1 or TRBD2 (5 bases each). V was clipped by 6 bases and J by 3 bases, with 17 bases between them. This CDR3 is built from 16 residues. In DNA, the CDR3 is TGTGCCAGCAGCATTTCCGGGACCCCTTACACCGGGGAGCTGTTTTTT. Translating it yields CASSISGTPYTGELFF.

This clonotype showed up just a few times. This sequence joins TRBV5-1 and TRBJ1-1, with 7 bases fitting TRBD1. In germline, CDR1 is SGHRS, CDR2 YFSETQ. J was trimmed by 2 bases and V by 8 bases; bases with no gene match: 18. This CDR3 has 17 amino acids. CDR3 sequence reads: CASSLTGIGGANTEAFF. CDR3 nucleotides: TGCGCCAGTAGCCTGACAGGGATTGGGGGGGCTAACACTGAAGCTTTCTTT.

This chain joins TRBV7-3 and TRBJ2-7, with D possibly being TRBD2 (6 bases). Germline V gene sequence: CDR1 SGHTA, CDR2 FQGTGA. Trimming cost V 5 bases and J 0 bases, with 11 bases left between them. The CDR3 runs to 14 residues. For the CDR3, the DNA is TGTGCCAGCAGCCCGACCGGGGGCTCCTACGAGCAGTACTTC. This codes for CASSPTGGSYEQYF.

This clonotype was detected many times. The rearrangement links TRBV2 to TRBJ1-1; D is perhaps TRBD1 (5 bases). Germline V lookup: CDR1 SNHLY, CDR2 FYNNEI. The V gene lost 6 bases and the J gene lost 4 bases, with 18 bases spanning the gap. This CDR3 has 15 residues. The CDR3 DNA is TGTGCCAGCAGGCCCAGGTCGGGGGGGGGCACTGAAGCTTTCTTT. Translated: CASRPRSGGGTEAFF. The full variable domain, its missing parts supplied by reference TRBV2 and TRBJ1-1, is EPEVTQTPSHQVTQMGQEVILRCVPISNHLYFYWYRQILGQKVEFLVSFYNNEISEKSEIFDDQFSVERPDGSNFTLKIRSTKLEDSAMYFCASRPRSGGGTEAFFGQGTRLTVV.

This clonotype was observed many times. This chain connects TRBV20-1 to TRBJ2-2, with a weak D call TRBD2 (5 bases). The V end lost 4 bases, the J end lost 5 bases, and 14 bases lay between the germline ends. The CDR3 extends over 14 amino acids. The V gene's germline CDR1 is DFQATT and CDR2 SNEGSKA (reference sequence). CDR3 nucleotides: TGCAGTGCTAATCACGGGCTAGCAACCGGGGAGCTGTTTTTT. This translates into CSANHGLATGELFF.

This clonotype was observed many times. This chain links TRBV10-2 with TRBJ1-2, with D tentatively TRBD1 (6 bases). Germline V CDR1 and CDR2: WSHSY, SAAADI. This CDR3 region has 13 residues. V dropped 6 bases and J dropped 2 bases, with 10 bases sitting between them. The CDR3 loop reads CASSTGSNYGYTF. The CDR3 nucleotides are TGCGCCAGCAGCACAGGGTCCAACTATGGCTACACCTTC.

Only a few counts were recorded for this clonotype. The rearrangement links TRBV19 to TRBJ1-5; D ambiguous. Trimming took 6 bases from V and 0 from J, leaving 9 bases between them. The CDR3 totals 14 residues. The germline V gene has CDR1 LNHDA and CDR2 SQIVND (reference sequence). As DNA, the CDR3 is TGTGCCAGTAGCACTAAAGATAGCAATCAGCCCCAGCATTTT. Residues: CASSTKDSNQPQHF.

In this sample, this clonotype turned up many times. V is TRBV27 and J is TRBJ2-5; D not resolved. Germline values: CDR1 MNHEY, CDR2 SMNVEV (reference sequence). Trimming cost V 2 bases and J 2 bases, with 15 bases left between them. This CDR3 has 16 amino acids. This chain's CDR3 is CASSLDQAGLQETQYF. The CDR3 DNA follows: TGTGCCAGCAGTTTAGATCAGGCTGGGTTACAAGAGACCCAGTACTTC.

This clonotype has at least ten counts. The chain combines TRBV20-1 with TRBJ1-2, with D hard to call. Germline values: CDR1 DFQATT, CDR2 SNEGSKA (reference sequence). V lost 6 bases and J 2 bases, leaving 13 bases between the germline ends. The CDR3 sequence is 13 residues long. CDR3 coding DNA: TGCAGTGCCCCGCGCACAGAGAACTATGGCTACACCTTC. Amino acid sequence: CSAPRTENYGYTF.

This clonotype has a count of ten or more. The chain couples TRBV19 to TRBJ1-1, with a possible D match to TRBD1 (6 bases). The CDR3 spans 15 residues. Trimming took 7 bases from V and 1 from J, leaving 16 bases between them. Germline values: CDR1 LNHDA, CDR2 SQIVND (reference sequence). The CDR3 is CASKSRGAQNTEAFF. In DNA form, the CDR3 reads TGTGCCAGTAAGTCACGGGGGGCGCAGAACACTGAAGCTTTCTTT.

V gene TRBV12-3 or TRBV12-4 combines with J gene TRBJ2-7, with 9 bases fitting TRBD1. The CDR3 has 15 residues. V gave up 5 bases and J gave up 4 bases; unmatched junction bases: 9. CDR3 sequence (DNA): TGTGCCAGCAGTCCGACCGGGACAGGGTTTTACGAGCAGTACTTC. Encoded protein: CASSPTGTGFYEQYF.

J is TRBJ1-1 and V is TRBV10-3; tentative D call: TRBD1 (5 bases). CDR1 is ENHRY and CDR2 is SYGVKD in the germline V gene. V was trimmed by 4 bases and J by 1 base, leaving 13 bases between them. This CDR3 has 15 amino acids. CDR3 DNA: TGTGCCATCAGTGCCACCGGGACGGAGAACACTGAAGCTTTCTTT. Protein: CAISATGTENTEAFF.

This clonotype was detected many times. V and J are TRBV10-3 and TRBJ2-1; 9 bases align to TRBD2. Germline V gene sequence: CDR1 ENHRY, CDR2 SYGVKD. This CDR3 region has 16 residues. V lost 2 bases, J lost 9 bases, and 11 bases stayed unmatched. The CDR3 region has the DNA TGTGCCATCAGTGAGAACTGCGGGAGGGCCATTTGTGAGCAGTTCTTC. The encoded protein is CAISENCGRAICEQFF.

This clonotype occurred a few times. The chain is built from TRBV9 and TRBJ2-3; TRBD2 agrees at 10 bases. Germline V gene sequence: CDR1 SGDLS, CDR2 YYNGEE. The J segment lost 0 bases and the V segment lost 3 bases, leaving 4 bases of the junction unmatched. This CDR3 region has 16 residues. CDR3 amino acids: CASSGPTSGSTDTQYF. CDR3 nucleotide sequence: TGTGCCAGCAGCGGCCCGACTAGCGGGAGCACAGATACGCAGTATTTT.

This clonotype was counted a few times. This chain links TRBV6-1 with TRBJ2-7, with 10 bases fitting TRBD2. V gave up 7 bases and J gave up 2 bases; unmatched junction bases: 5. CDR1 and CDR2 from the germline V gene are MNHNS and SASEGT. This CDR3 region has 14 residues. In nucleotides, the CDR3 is TGTGCCAGCACTCTACTAGCGGGAACCTACGAGCAGTACTTC. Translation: CASTLLAGTYEQYF.

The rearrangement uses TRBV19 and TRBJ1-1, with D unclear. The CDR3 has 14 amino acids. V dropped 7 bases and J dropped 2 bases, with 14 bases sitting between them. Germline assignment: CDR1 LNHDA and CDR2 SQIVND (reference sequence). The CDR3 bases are TGTGCCAGTATCATCGGGCCGACAAACACTGAAGCTTTCTTT. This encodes CASIIGPTNTEAFF.

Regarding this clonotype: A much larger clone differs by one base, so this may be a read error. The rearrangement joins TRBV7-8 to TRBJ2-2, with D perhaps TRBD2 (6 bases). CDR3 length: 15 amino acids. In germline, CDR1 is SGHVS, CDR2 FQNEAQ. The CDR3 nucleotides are TGTGCCAGCAGCCAAGGGACTGCGAACACCGGGGGGCTGTTTTTT. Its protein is CASSQGTANTGGLFF.

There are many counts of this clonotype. The CDR3 sequence is CASRRTGHYGYTF. Written as DNA, the CDR3 is TGTGCCAGCAGGAGGACAGGGCACTATGGCTACACCTTC. The rearrangement joins TRBV6-1 to TRBJ1-2, with 8 bases matching TRBD1. CDR3 length equals 13 residues. The germline V gene encodes CDR1 MNHNS and CDR2 SASEGT. The trim removed 6 bases at V and 3 bases at J, leaving 3 bases unmatched.

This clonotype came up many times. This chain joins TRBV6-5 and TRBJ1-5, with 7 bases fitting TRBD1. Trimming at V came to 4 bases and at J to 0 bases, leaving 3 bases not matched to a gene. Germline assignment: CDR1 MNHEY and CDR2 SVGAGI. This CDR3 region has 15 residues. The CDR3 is CASSSGTDSNQPQHF. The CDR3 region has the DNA TGTGCCAGCAGTTCCGGGACAGATAGCAATCAGCCCCAGCATTTT.

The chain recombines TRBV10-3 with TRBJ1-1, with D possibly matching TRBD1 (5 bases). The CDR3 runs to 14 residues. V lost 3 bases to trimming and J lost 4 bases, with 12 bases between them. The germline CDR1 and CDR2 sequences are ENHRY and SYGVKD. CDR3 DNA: TGTGCCATCAGTGAATCAGGGTCTGCCACTGAAGCTTTCTTT. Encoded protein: CAISESGSATEAFF.

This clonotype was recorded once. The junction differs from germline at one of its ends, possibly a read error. In DNA, the CDR3 is TGCAGTGCTAGAGAATCGCCTTGGGGGAACAGCTCCTACACTGAGCAGTTCTTC. It translates to CSARESPWGNSSYTEQFF. The chain recombines TRBV20-1 with TRBJ2-1; TRBD1 or TRBD2 may be the D gene (5 bases each). This CDR3 is 18 amino acids long. Germline CDR1 and CDR2: DFQATT and SNEGSKA (reference sequence).